The source of this T cell receptor (beta chain) is a study of OX40 agonist ivuxolimab in advanced cancers. This CDR3 has 15 amino acids. The V gene lost 1 base and the J gene lost 4 bases, with 10 bases spanning the gap. Germline V lookup: CDR1 KGHSH, CDR2 LQKENI. Study-wide points: In the 0.1 to 3.0 mg/kg range, CD4+ and CD8+ blood T cells had expanded clonally by week 6.

Produced via immunoSEQ multiplex PCR; TCRdb's table is partial and in-frame only. The table shows roughly 82,000 clones, with 89% occurring only once. As regards this clone: Antigen unknown.

The V gene is TRBV18, the J gene TRBJ2-2; weak D call: TRBD2 (5 bases). This specimen consisted of CD4+ or CD8+ T cells sorted from blood, obtained in a trial of the OX40 agonist ivuxolimab. The clonotype comes from an adult with an advanced solid tumor such as melanoma, head and neck, liver or kidney cancer. The CDR3 nucleotides read TGTGCCAGCTCACCACTCCTAGGGAGCACCGGGGAGCTGTTTTTT. It encodes CASSPLLGSTGELFF.